This TCR beta chain was documented in a study of T-cell memory formation after mild COVID-19. The overall study: Largely donor-specific TCR clusters were found.

The germline V and J ends were trimmed by 5 bases and 6 bases, with 13 bases remaining between them. This CDR3 is built from 14 residues. The germline gives CDR1 SEHNR, CDR2 FQNEAQ (reference sequence). Using constant-segment primers, 5'RACE produced TCR alpha and TCR beta cDNA libraries carrying sample barcodes and UMIs. MiXCR was run by TCRdb on the 5' RACE reads, yielding one entry per CDR3 protein. The sample comprises approximately 89,000 distinct CDR3 sequences, 25% of which are singletons, and 35% to 50% rests with the top ten. V and J are TRBV7-9 and TRBJ1-4; D call uncertain. The source of this sequence is a young man who had mild COVID-19 (a few samples of this study predate the infection). Cell type and time point are not known. Sequenced material: PBMCs or a T cell subset sorted from them (not recorded which). The CDR3 DNA is TGTGCCAGCAGCCCAAGTGGTCGGTATGAAAAACTGTTTTTT. Translating gives CASSPSGRYEKLFF.